The 10 T cell receptor beta chains below all came from one sample that was sequenced in a study of blood T cells in healthy people across ages. Alongside a J-beta primer mix, a sample-barcoded 5' primer served in a second PCR lasting about 7 to 11 cycles. TCRdb fed the 5' RACE reads into MiXCR, producing one record per CDR3 protein. The sample carries around 1,700,000 distinct CDR3 sequences, 25% to 30% recorded once. What was sequenced was blood. These receptor sequences come from a woman in her twenties or thirties in good health.

This sequence joins TRBV25-1 and TRBJ1-2; D is uncertain. CDR1 is MGHDK, CDR2 SYGVNS, per germline. Trimming shortened V by 1 base and J by 4 bases, and 13 bases separated the two germline ends. The CDR3 contains 15 residues. The CDR3 loop reads CASSELATPGYGYTF. DNA for the CDR3: TGTGCCAGCAGTGAATTGGCCACCCCAGGCTATGGCTACACCTTC.

The chain combines TRBV10-3 with TRBJ2-3; TRBD2 matches at 7 bases. Trimming cost V 0 bases and J 3 bases; bases outside gene matches: 6. The CDR3 consists of 16 residues. Per the germline V gene, CDR1 is ENHRY and CDR2 is SYGVKD. The CDR3 region has the DNA TGTGCCATCAGTGAGTCGGTGGGAGGGCTGACAGATACGCAGTATTTT. It codes for CAISESVGGLTDTQYF.

This clonotype was seen ten or more times. The V and J genes are TRBV10-3 and TRBJ2-4; 9 nucleotides match TRBD1. The CDR3 runs to 13 residues. J was trimmed by 7 bases and V by 10 bases; bases with no gene match: 8. Germline lookup yields CDR1 ENHRY and CDR2 SYGVKD. DNA of the CDR3: TGTGCCACCGCGGGACAGGGAAAGAACATTCAGTACTTC. Translating it yields CATAGQGKNIQYF.

V usage is TRBV12-3 or TRBV12-4 and J usage is TRBJ2-1; 7 nucleotides agree with TRBD2. Losses at the gene ends were 7 bases for V and 6 bases for J; bases not matched to a gene: 9. CDR3 length equals 14 residues. The CDR3, as DNA: TGTGCCAGCATTATTAGCGGGCTCCCCAATGAGCAGTTCTTC. Amino acids: CASIISGLPNEQFF.

The J gene is TRBJ2-1, the V gene TRBV6-2 or TRBV6-3, with 11 positions matching TRBD2. Germline loops: CDR1 MNHEY, CDR2 SVGEGT. V trimming: 4 bases; J trimming: 1 base; junction bases outside the gene matches: 6. The CDR3 loop spans 17 amino acids. The CDR3 DNA reads TGTGCCAGCAGTTCCGCGGGACTAGCGGATTCCTACAATGAGCAGTTCTTC. This translates into CASSSAGLADSYNEQFF.

This chain links TRBV10-1 with TRBJ2-1; TRBD2 agrees at 10 bases. The germline V gene has CDR1 WNHNN and CDR2 SYGVQD (reference sequence). V was clipped by 2 bases and J by 9 bases; unmatched bases: 13. CDR3 length equals 17 residues. CDR3 residues: CASSEAGLAGAFGEQFF. In DNA, the CDR3 is TGCGCCAGCAGTGAGGCGGGTCTAGCGGGGGCCTTTGGTGAGCAGTTCTTC.

This clonotype was picked up many times. The chain carries TRBV3-1 and TRBJ2-1; 9 nucleotides line up with TRBD2. The trim removed 0 bases at V and 8 bases at J, leaving 8 bases unmatched. From germline, CDR1 is LGHDT and CDR2 YNNKEL (reference sequence). This CDR3 has 16 residues. The CDR3: CASSQDLAGVEDEQFF. CDR3 coding DNA: TGTGCCAGCAGCCAAGATTTAGCGGGAGTCGAGGATGAGCAGTTCTTC.

This clonotype was recorded a few times. The CDR3 DNA follows: TGTGCCAGCAGTCAGGATGGGGTGGTCGGTCAGCCCCAGCATTTT. Its protein is CASSQDGVVGQPQHF. The rearrangement uses TRBV12-3 or TRBV12-4 and TRBJ1-5, with D hard to call. This CDR3 contains 15 residues. V lost 5 bases and J 6 bases, leaving 17 bases between the germline ends.

In the case of this clonotype: At one of its ends the junction is not consistent with the germline gene, which may arise from a read error. The chain uses TRBV5-1 and TRBJ2-5; D is unclear. The length of the CDR3 is 14 residues. Germline assignment: CDR1 SGHRS and CDR2 YFSETQ. Here the CDR3 reads CAGSLDLGDAEQYF. The CDR3 bases are TGCGCCGGCAGCTTGGATCTGGGCGACGCTGAGCAGTACTTC. The whole variable domain, filled in from reference TRBV5-1 and TRBJ2-5, reads KAGVTQTPRYLIKTRGQQVTLSCSPISGHRSVSWYQQTPGQGLQFLFEYFSETQRNKGNFPGRFSGRQFSNSRSEMNVSTLELGDSALYLCAGSLDLGDAEQYFGPGTRLLVL.

The V and J genes are TRBV9 and TRBJ2-1; D is perhaps TRBD2 (6 bases). V lost 3 bases and J 4 bases, leaving 17 bases between the germline ends. The CDR3 has 16 amino acids. Germline CDR1 and CDR2: SGDLS and YYNGEE. CDR3 sequence (DNA): TGTGCCAGCAGCGCCGGGACTCGTGCCGCATACAATGAGCAGTTCTTC. This translates into CASSAGTRAAYNEQFF.